The clone carrying this T cell receptor (beta chain) has only a few counts. Its cognate antigen is unknown. Losses at the gene ends were 6 bases for V and 12 bases for J; bases not matched to a gene: 10. The CDR3 covers 13 residues. Per the germline V gene, CDR1 is SQVTM and CDR2 is ANQGSEA. This specimen belongs to a study of identical twins. Study conclusions and caveats: Compared with unrelated sharing, twin-shared out-of-frame alpha sequences had more low-probability sequences. Interpretation of the results relied on cross-sectional statistical analysis and not on following the same donors.

Unique molecular identifiers were present on the cDNA, and a universal primer site came from template switching. One entry per CDR3 protein, called by TCRdb with MiXCR from the 5' RACE reads. The data show more than 1.5 million distinct CDR3 sequences, around a third seen once. The chain couples TRBV29-1 to TRBJ1-6, with 8 bases lining up with TRBD1. The sample consisted of cord blood. This TCR was sampled from a newborn girl in good health. CDR3 coding DNA: TGCAGCGTGGACCCTGGGACAGGAGAACCCCTCCACTTT. This sequence encodes CSVDPGTGEPLHF. Filled out from reference TRBV29-1 and TRBJ1-6, the complete variable domain reads SAVISQKPSRDICQRGTSLTIQCQVDSQVTMMFWYRQQPGQSLTLIATANQGSEATYESGFVIDKFPISRPNLTFSTLTVSNMSPEDSSIYLCSVDPGTGEPLHFGNGTRLTVT.